The 31 T cell receptor beta chains given below trace back to one sample, sequenced in a study of a mutant IDH1 vaccine in newly diagnosed glioma. Antigen specificity for these receptors is unknown. Sample time point: week 35, safety follow-up. Each dose delivered 300 ug of mutant IDH1 20-mer peptide subcutaneously with imiquimod. Assay: immunoSEQ multiplex PCR; the TCRdb copy retains only in-frame clones and omits some. The sample shows 50,000 to 70,000 clones, less than 90% of them seen only once. Sample: PBMCs, taken from a glioma patient whose treatment included an IDH1 peptide vaccine. These receptors all come from a man aged 35 to 55 with glioma.

This rearrangement joins TRBV2 to TRBJ2-3, with D possibly being TRBD1 (5 bases). This CDR3 contains 12 residues. Per the germline V gene, CDR1 is SNHLY and CDR2 is FYNNEI. The V end lost 6 bases, the J end lost 3 bases, and 7 bases lay between the germline ends. The CDR3 region is CASRRQTDTQYF. As DNA, the CDR3 is TGTGCCAGCAGGCGACAGACAGATACGCAGTATTTT.

This chain joins TRBV9 and TRBJ2-6; 7 nucleotides line up with TRBD1. Trimming at V came to 4 bases and at J to 0 bases, leaving 10 bases not matched to a gene. This CDR3 region has 18 residues. Germline V gene data show CDR1 as SGDLS and CDR2 as YYNGEE. CDR3 in DNA: TGTGCCAGCAGCCCCACCGGGACAGCTATCTCTGGGGCCAACGTCCTGACTTTC. Its protein product is CASSPTGTAISGANVLTF. Complete variable domain (other parts from reference TRBV9 and TRBJ2-6): DSGVTQTPKHLITATGQRVTLRCSPRSGDLSVYWYQQSLDQGLQFLIQYYNGEERAKGNILERFSAQQFPDLHSELNLSSLELGDSALYFCASSPTGTAISGANVLTFGAGSRLTVL.

This clone was detected only once. Compared with germline, one end of the junction differs, possibly owing to a read error. The chain recombines TRBV5-5 with TRBJ1-2; 10 bases match TRBD1. Germline V gives CDR1 SGHKS, CDR2 YYEKEE (reference sequence). This CDR3 has 15 amino acids. CDR3 coding DNA: TGTGCCAGCAGTTTGGAGGGACAGGGGAACTATGGCTACACCTTC. This translates into CASSLEGQGNYGYTF.

V is TRBV5-1 and J is TRBJ2-1; TRBD1 is a possible D gene (6 bases). The CDR3 runs to 16 residues. CDR1 is SGHRS and CDR2 is YFSETQ in the germline V gene. V was pared by 5 bases and J by 5 bases, with 20 bases between. The CDR3 DNA sequence: TGCGCCAGCAGACCCGGGACAATGGCCGGGCACAATGAGCAGTTCTTC. This gives the protein CASRPGTMAGHNEQFF.

The chain carries TRBV2 and TRBJ2-3; D perhaps matches TRBD1 (5 bases). Trimming cost V 6 bases and J 9 bases, with 13 bases left between them. This CDR3 region has 12 residues. CDR1 and CDR2 from the germline V gene are SNHLY and FYNNEI. CDR3: CASSYTRETQYF. The CDR3 DNA reads TGTGCCAGCAGCTATACCAGGGAAACGCAGTATTTT.

V usage is TRBV9 and J usage is TRBJ2-7, with a weak D call TRBD1 (5 bases). The V gene's germline CDR1 is SGDLS and CDR2 YYNGEE. V was cut by 0 bases and J by 2 bases, with 9 bases left in between. This CDR3 spans 14 amino acids. The DNA of the CDR3 is TGTGCCAGCAGCGTAGGGGGCGCCCCCTACGAGCAGTACTTC. Residues: CASSVGGAPYEQYF.

This clone was counted a single time. V is TRBV5-6 and J is TRBJ2-7; the D is unclear. This CDR3 has 14 residues. V was shortened by 0 bases and J by 2 bases, with 9 bases between the two germline ends. CDR1 and CDR2 (germline): SGHDT, YYEEEE. CDR3 bases: TGTGCCAGCAGCTTGGGTCCGGGTACCTACGAGCAGTACTTC. Translating gives CASSLGPGTYEQYF.

The genes are TRBV6-1 and TRBJ1-1; 8 nucleotides line up with TRBD1. The CDR3 length is 14 residues. Trimming cost V 5 bases and J 5 bases; bases outside gene matches: 7. Germline V gene sequence: CDR1 MNHNS, CDR2 SASEGT. CDR3 sequence reads: CASSRTTGGTEAFF. DNA of the CDR3: TGTGCCAGCAGTAGAACAACAGGGGGAACTGAAGCTTTCTTT.

This clone was detected only once. V is TRBV5-6 and J is TRBJ2-1, with TRBD2 matching 9 bases. Unmatched junction bases numbered 20, after V lost 5 bases and J lost 5 bases. The V gene's germline CDR1 is SGHDT and CDR2 YYEEEE. CDR3 length: 19 residues. The chain's CDR3 is CASRGGQGLAGGTDNEQFF. The DNA for the CDR3 is TGTGCCAGCAGGGGGGGGCAAGGATTGGCGGGAGGGACCGACAATGAGCAGTTCTTC.

J is TRBJ2-6 and V is TRBV18, with D maybe TRBD2 (5 bases). Trimming pared 5 bases from V and 0 bases from J, leaving 11 bases between. Germline V gene data show CDR1 as KGHSH and CDR2 as LQKENI. The CDR3 loop spans 16 amino acids. In nucleotides, the CDR3 is TGTGCCAGCTCAATACAAGAGGGCTCTGGGGCCAACGTCCTGACTTTC. Translated, it gives CASSIQEGSGANVLTF. The complete variable domain, with remaining parts taken from reference TRBV18 and TRBJ2-6, reads NAGVMQNPRHLVRRRGQEARLRCSPMKGHSHVYWYRQLPEEGLKFMVYLQKENIIDESGMPKERFSAEFPKEGPSILRIQQVVRGDSAAYFCASSIQEGSGANVLTFGAGSRLTVL.

The V and J genes are TRBV27 and TRBJ2-7, with D perhaps TRBD1 or TRBD2 (5 bases each). Germline CDR1 is MNHEY and CDR2 is SMNVEV (reference sequence). The CDR3 spans 15 residues. The ends were cut back, 7 bases at V and 6 bases at J, with 22 bases in the middle. The chain's CDR3 is CASTPRGPLSPEQYF. CDR3 DNA sequence: TGTGCCAGCACCCCTCGGGGACCCCTATCCCCCGAGCAGTACTTC.

This sequence joins TRBV5-1 and TRBJ2-2; no firm D call. This CDR3 has 13 amino acids. V was clipped by 4 bases and J by 5 bases, with 9 bases between them. Germline V gives CDR1 SGHRS, CDR2 YFSETQ. CDR3 sequence: CASSHGSTGELFF. CDR3 coding DNA: TGCGCCAGCAGCCACGGGTCTACCGGGGAGCTGTTTTTT.

The genes are TRBV2 and TRBJ2-5; D gene ambiguous. In germline, CDR1 is SNHLY, CDR2 FYNNEI. This CDR3 has 15 residues. The V end was cut by 0 bases, the J end by 5 bases, with 13 bases between. Here the CDR3 reads CASSEALYPSETQYF. The CDR3, as DNA: TGTGCCAGCAGTGAAGCGCTTTACCCCTCGGAGACCCAGTACTTC.

The chain recombines TRBV25-1 with TRBJ2-1, with D perhaps matching TRBD2 (7 bases). V lost 3 bases and J lost 6, with 12 bases in between. The CDR3 is made up of 14 amino acids. Germline values: CDR1 MGHDK, CDR2 SYGVNS. This CDR3 is CASSDWGGANEQFF. The CDR3 DNA sequence: TGTGCCAGCAGTGATTGGGGGGGGGCCAATGAGCAGTTCTTC.

This clone was seen once. V usage is TRBV27 and J usage is TRBJ2-7; D unresolved. This CDR3 contains 11 residues. The V and J ends lost 5 bases and 7 bases respectively, with 9 bases between them. Per germline, CDR1 MNHEY and CDR2 SMNVEV (reference sequence). This chain's CDR3 is CASSQYSEQYF. The CDR3, as DNA: TGTGCCAGCAGTCAATACAGTGAGCAGTACTTC.

J is TRBJ1-3 and V is TRBV5-6; the D is unclear. Trimming stripped 0 bases from V and 4 bases from J, with 2 bases between. CDR3 length: 12 amino acids. CDR1 and CDR2 (germline): SGHDT, YYEEEE. CDR3 residues: CASSLVGNTIYF. The CDR3 nucleotides are TGTGCCAGCAGCTTGGTAGGAAACACCATATATTTT.

This rearrangement joins TRBV4-2 to TRBJ2-3; D gene unclear. CDR1 is LGHNA and CDR2 is YNFKEQ in the germline V gene. The V end was cut by 0 bases, the J end by 6 bases, with 13 bases between. The CDR3 runs 15 residues. The CDR3 reads CASSQEINAWDTQYF. The CDR3 nucleotides are TGTGCCAGCAGCCAAGAGATCAATGCATGGGATACGCAGTATTTT.

The V and J genes are TRBV5-1 and TRBJ1-3; D is undetermined. Germline V gene data show CDR1 as SGHRS and CDR2 as YFSETQ. The CDR3 runs to 15 residues. V shed 0 bases and J shed 0 bases, with 7 bases lying between them. The CDR3 spells CASSLVGGSGNTIYF. The DNA of the CDR3 is TGCGCCAGCAGCTTGGTTGGCGGCTCTGGAAACACCATATATTTT.

The V and J genes are TRBV15 and TRBJ2-1, with D uncertain. V was clipped by 3 bases and J by 5 bases, with 8 bases between them. Germline CDR1 and CDR2: LNHNV and YYDKDF (reference sequence). The CDR3 totals 13 residues. The CDR3 DNA follows: TGTGCCACCAGCAGGATGGGAAACAATGAGCAGTTCTTC. Protein product: CATSRMGNNEQFF.

The chain carries TRBV7-9 and TRBJ2-7; D unclear. V shed 5 bases and J shed 3 bases, with 11 bases lying between them. This CDR3 contains 13 residues. Per the germline V gene, CDR1 is SEHNR and CDR2 is FQNEAQ (reference sequence). The CDR3 region is CASSPMRNYEQYF. CDR3 coding DNA: TGTGCCAGCAGCCCCATGAGGAACTACGAGCAGTACTTC.

This clone has a single count. This chain links TRBV29-1 with TRBJ1-5, with 12 bases fitting TRBD1. After removal of 5 bases from V and 6 bases from J, the junction contained 2 bases not matched to a gene. This CDR3 has 13 residues. The germline gives CDR1 SQVTM, CDR2 ANQGSEA. The CDR3 is CSVWDRGPQPQHF. Here the CDR3 DNA reads TGCAGCGTTTGGGACAGGGGGCCTCAGCCCCAGCATTTT. The whole variable domain, filled in from reference TRBV29-1 and TRBJ1-5, reads SAVISQKPSRDICQRGTSLTIQCQVDSQVTMMFWYRQQPGQSLTLIATANQGSEATYESGFVIDKFPISRPNLTFSTLTVSNMSPEDSSIYLCSVWDRGPQPQHFGDGTRLSIL.

This rearrangement joins TRBV6-1 to TRBJ1-5; D not certain. The CDR3 contains 13 residues. Germline assignment: CDR1 MNHNS and CDR2 SASEGT. DNA of the CDR3: TGTGCTACTGATCGACCTATTGATCAGCCCCAGCATTTT. Translating gives CATDRPIDQPQHF.

The CDR3 DNA reads as TGCGCCAGCAGCTTGGGGGACAGGGTATCCGAGCAGTACTTC. This codes for CASSLGDRVSEQYF. The V gene is TRBV5-1, the J gene TRBJ2-7, with 9 bases aligning to TRBD1. CDR1 and CDR2 from the germline V gene are SGHRS and YFSETQ. This CDR3 is 14 amino acids long. J was trimmed by 6 bases and V by 0 bases; bases with no gene match: 4. Drawing the rest from reference TRBV5-1 and TRBJ2-7, the complete variable domain is KAGVTQTPRYLIKTRGQQVTLSCSPISGHRSVSWYQQTPGQGLQFLFEYFSETQRNKGNFPGRFSGRQFSNSRSEMNVSTLELGDSALYLCASSLGDRVSEQYFGPGTRLTVT.

This chain links TRBV20-1 with TRBJ2-5; D call uncertain. V lost 2 bases to trimming and J lost 2 bases, with 3 bases between them. The germline CDR1 and CDR2 sequences are DFQATT and SNEGSKA (reference sequence). The CDR3 totals 11 residues. This CDR3 is CSARSQETQYF. The CDR3, as DNA: TGCAGTGCTAGATCGCAAGAGACCCAGTACTTC.

V and J are TRBV13 and TRBJ2-3, with D hard to call. This CDR3 contains 13 residues. Trimming pared 0 bases from V and 2 bases from J, leaving 3 bases between. Germline-derived CDR1 and CDR2 are PRHDT and FYEKMQ (reference sequence). The CDR3 coding sequence is TGTGCCAGCAGCTTAGGGTCCACAGATACGCAGTATTTT. It is translated as CASSLGSTDTQYF.

This chain joins TRBV15 and TRBJ2-1; D is possibly TRBD1 or TRBD2 (5 bases each). There are 13 residues in the CDR3. Germline V lookup: CDR1 LNHNV, CDR2 YYDKDF (reference sequence). Trimming cost V 5 bases and J 8 bases, with 13 bases left between them. The CDR3 region is CATSSRGDDEQFF. CDR3 DNA: TGTGCCACCAGCTCCCGAGGGGATGATGAGCAGTTCTTC.

V usage is TRBV5-6 and J usage is TRBJ2-5; the D gene is possibly TRBD1 (5 bases). V dropped 6 bases and J dropped 1 base, with 16 bases sitting between them. The CDR3 spans 15 residues. Germline CDR1 is SGHDT and CDR2 is YYEEEE. The CDR3: CASIKLGQGQETQYF. DNA of the CDR3: TGTGCCAGCATCAAATTGGGGCAGGGCCAAGAGACCCAGTACTTC. Complete variable domain (other parts from reference TRBV5-6 and TRBJ2-5): DAGVTQSPTHLIKTRGQQVTLRCSPKSGHDTVSWYQQALGQGPQFIFQYYEEEERQRGNFPDRFSGHQFPNYSSELNVNALLLGDSALYLCASIKLGQGQETQYFGPGTRLLVL.

With respect to this clone: The junction does not match germline at one end; this may be a read error. The chain links TRBV6-5 to TRBJ2-1; 10 nucleotides line up with TRBD2. CDR3 length equals 16 residues. Germline CDR1 reads MNHEY; CDR2 reads SVGAGI. CDR3 nucleotide sequence: TGTGCCAGCAGTTACTTAACTAGCGGGGTTTACAATGGGCAGTTCTTC. Protein: CASSYLTSGVYNGQFF.

The sample holds a few counts of this clone. V gene TRBV5-1 combines with J gene TRBJ1-5; D gene ambiguous. CDR1 SGHRS and CDR2 YFSETQ come from the germline V gene. Trimming took 7 bases from V and 0 from J, leaving 5 bases between them. The CDR3 length is 12 residues. For the CDR3, the DNA is TGCGCCAGCCCCCATAGCAATCAGCCCCAGCATTTT. The encoded protein is CASPHSNQPQHF.

The CDR3 DNA follows: TGTGCCAGCAGTTTAGGGAGGGCCAACGTCCTGACTTTC. It yields the protein CASSLGRANVLTF. J is TRBJ2-6 and V is TRBV6-5; D ambiguous. The CDR3 runs to 13 residues. V shed 4 bases and J shed 5 bases, with 6 bases lying between them. CDR1 is MNHEY, CDR2 SVGAGI, per germline.

The rearrangement links TRBV5-1 to TRBJ2-5; the match to TRBD2 covers 7 bases. Germline V gene sequence: CDR1 SGHRS, CDR2 YFSETQ. The trim removed 4 bases at V and 2 bases at J, leaving 2 bases unmatched. The CDR3 has 13 residues. The CDR3 coding sequence is TGCGCCAGCAGCAGGGGACTACAAGAGACCCAGTACTTC. Translation: CASSRGLQETQYF.